This entry concerns a single TCR beta chain. The sample belongs to a study of T cell changes during pregnancy in multiple sclerosis. Produced via immunoSEQ multiplex PCR; TCRdb's table is partial and in-frame only. The sample holds more than 80,000 clones; 90% to 95% are singletons and the top ten take roughly 4%. Germline assignment: CDR1 SGHNT and CDR2 YYREEE (reference sequence). CDR3 length equals 15 residues. V was trimmed by 2 bases and J by 3 bases, leaving 13 bases between them. The material was PBMCs, obtained in the first trimester of pregnancy. This TCR was sampled from a female donor in good health, serving as a control in a pregnancy study. Some clones in this sample may be carry-over from other donors' samples. This chain uses TRBV5-4 with TRBJ2-3; possible D gene TRBD2, 6 bases. CDR3 in amino acids: CASSFGTRQTDTQYF. The CDR3 DNA reads TGTGCCAGCAGCTTCGGGACTCGACAGACAGATACGCAGTATTTT.